This T cell receptor (beta chain) was obtained from a study of T-cell memory formation after mild COVID-19. Study-wide results and caveats: Shrinking CD4+ clones were chiefly CM and EM; CD8+ ones were chiefly EMRA.

This clonotype has a handful of counts. Antigen unknown. Germline values: CDR1 SGHTA, CDR2 FQGTGA. CDR3 size: 15 residues. Trimming at V came to 2 bases and at J to 2 bases, leaving 5 bases not matched to a gene. A single record per CDR3 protein comes from TCRdb applying MiXCR to the 5' RACE reads. The sample shows 400,000 or so distinct CDR3 sequences, around 20% of them seen only once. The TCR sequence derives from an adult woman who had mild COVID-19 (a few samples of this study predate the infection). Cell type and time point are not known. Sequenced: PBMCs or a T cell subset sorted from them (not recorded which). The chain has TRBV7-3 and TRBJ2-7; 8 nucleotides align to TRBD2. CDR3 protein: CASSLSTSAPYEQYF. The DNA of the CDR3 is TGTGCCAGCAGCTTATCGACTAGCGCACCCTACGAGCAGTACTTC.